This T cell receptor (beta chain) comes out of a study of Ad26.COV2.S vaccination and SARS-CoV-2 variants. The overall study: In the study, Ad26.COV2.S was injected intramuscularly once, or twice 56 days apart. The study, taken as a whole, reports: Recipients given vaccine exceeded placebo recipients in spike-specific TCR breadth.

As to treatment: about 20 received Ad26.COV2.S at low or high dose, single or two shots; roughly five received placebo; per-sample allocation not given. The study sampled participants on day 63 after the first vaccine or placebo injection. An Ad26 vector expressing Wuhan-strain SARS-CoV-2 spike served as the vaccine. This table comes from immunoSEQ multiplex PCR, and its TCRdb copy is limited to in-frame clones, with some not included. The data contain about 480,000 clones, around nine tenths of them seen just once; the ten biggest clones take up roughly 13%. The CDR3 runs to 17 residues. Germline V gene lookup returns CDR1 LGHNA and CDR2 YNFKEQ. V was shortened by 0 bases and J by 5 bases, with 16 bases between the two germline ends. This clone was seen a single time. Antigen specificity is unknown.

The V and J genes are TRBV4-2 and TRBJ2-2, with a possible D match to TRBD2 (5 bases). The sequence was collected from a person between 18 and 65 years old who received the Ad26.COV2.S COVID-19 vaccine or a placebo. This specimen was peripheral blood, taken in a trial of Ad26.COV2.S vaccine versus placebo. Here the CDR3 DNA reads TGTGCCAGCAGCCAAGAAGGTTTCAGTTCGGGAACCGGGGAGCTGTTTTTT. This encodes CASSQEGFSSGTGELFF.